These 21 T cell receptor beta chains share one sample of origin, sequenced in a study of Ad26.COV2.S vaccination and SARS-CoV-2 variants (dated by TCRdb to about 2021). Taken with the paper, the label for treatment or condition translates to: roughly 18 received Ad26.COV2.S at low or high dose, single or two shots; about 5 received placebo; per-sample allocation not given. Repertoires of vaccine and placebo recipients were sequenced from samples collected on day 63 after the first injection. Libraries were constructed by the immunoSEQ multiplex PCR assay. TCRdb re-hosts the immuneACCESS table, in-frame sequences only. Its copies lack some clones; in the studies checked, an unresolved V gene accounts for under half of them, and the cause for the rest is not known. The sample table lists some 250,000 clones, 85% to 90% of them with a count of one. Clones ranked in the top ten supply around a tenth of the sample.

Sequenced material: peripheral blood, taken in a trial of Ad26.COV2.S vaccine versus placebo. All receptors come from a person aged 18-65 years who received the Ad26.COV2.S COVID-19 vaccine or a placebo.

This sequence joins TRBV6-2 or TRBV6-3 and TRBJ2-7; D may match TRBD1 or TRBD2 (5 bases each). The V and J ends lost 6 bases and 7 bases respectively, with 16 bases between them. The CDR3 totals 13 residues. Germline V gene lookup returns CDR1 MNHEY and CDR2 SVGEGT. The CDR3 nucleotides are TGTGCCAGCAGCCCCGGGACCTTCCCTGAGCAGTACTTC. Protein product: CASSPGTFPEQYF.

This clone was counted a few times. In DNA, the CDR3 is TGTGCCAGCAGCCAAGTCTACCAGGGGGGCTCTGGAAACACCATATATTTT. It yields the protein CASSQVYQGGSGNTIYF. V and J are TRBV3-1 (or the pseudogene TRBV3-2) and TRBJ1-3, with 7 bases fitting TRBD1. The CDR3 has 17 amino acids. Unmatched junction bases numbered 6, after V lost 1 base and J lost 0 bases. Germline V gene data show CDR1 as LGHDT and CDR2 as YNNKEL (reference sequence).

The rearrangement links TRBV7-9 to TRBJ2-2; D is unclear. The germline V and J ends were trimmed by 2 bases and 6 bases, with 4 bases remaining between them. Germline values: CDR1 SEHNR, CDR2 FQNEAQ (reference sequence). The CDR3 length is 12 residues. CDR3 DNA: TGTGCCAGCAGCTTAAGTCCCGGGGAGCTGTTTTTT. This codes for CASSLSPGELFF.

The rearrangement uses TRBV9 and TRBJ1-1; TRBD1 agrees at 8 bases. Germline lookup yields CDR1 SGDLS and CDR2 YYNGEE. The CDR3 extends over 19 amino acids. Trimming took 2 bases from V and 1 from J; bases not matched to a gene: 16. The CDR3 reads CASSVRPQGRGLQNTEAFF. The CDR3 region has the DNA TGTGCCAGCAGCGTTCGTCCCCAGGGCAGGGGGCTACAGAACACTGAAGCTTTCTTT. Full variable domain (rest looked up from reference TRBV9 and TRBJ1-1): DSGVTQTPKHLITATGQRVTLRCSPRSGDLSVYWYQQSLDQGLQFLIQYYNGEERAKGNILERFSAQQFPDLHSELNLSSLELGDSALYFCASSVRPQGRGLQNTEAFFGQGTRLTVV.

The chain carries TRBV19 and TRBJ2-2; D might be TRBD2 (6 bases). The ends were cut back, 6 bases at V and 5 bases at J, with 19 bases in the middle. Germline V lookup: CDR1 LNHDA, CDR2 SQIVND (reference sequence). The CDR3 has 16 residues. CDR3 residues: CASRVTGGGLTGELFF. CDR3 coding DNA: TGTGCCAGTAGAGTTACCGGGGGTGGGTTGACCGGGGAGCTGTTTTTT.

The gene calls are TRBV23-1 and TRBJ2-5, with D perhaps matching TRBD2 (6 bases). TRBV23-1 is treated as an ORF (open reading frame) with a function not yet certain. This CDR3 contains 15 residues. V lost 4 bases and J 5 bases, leaving 17 bases between the germline ends. Here the CDR3 DNA reads TGCGCCAGCAGTCCCGGGGAGGCTGCCAAGGAGACCCAGTACTTC. It codes for CASSPGEAAKETQYF.

The J gene is TRBJ2-7, the V gene TRBV6-5; D perhaps matches TRBD2 (6 bases). CDR3 length: 13 residues. With 0 bases removed from V and 8 bases from J, the gap between germline ends came to 11 bases. Germline V lookup: CDR1 MNHEY, CDR2 SVGAGI. This CDR3 reads CASSYSAGDQQYF. The DNA of the CDR3 is TGTGCCAGCAGTTACTCAGCGGGCGATCAGCAGTACTTC.

The V and J genes are TRBV28 and TRBJ1-1; D is undetermined. The V gene lost 3 bases and the J gene lost 3 bases, with 17 bases spanning the gap. This CDR3 is built from 16 residues. Germline V gene lookup returns CDR1 MDHEN and CDR2 SYDVKM. CDR3 sequence (DNA): TGTGCCAGCAGTTTGGATCGAGCCCCATTGTACACTGAAGCTTTCTTT. Translating gives CASSLDRAPLYTEAFF.

The chain uses TRBV5-4 and TRBJ2-5; 9 bases fit TRBD1. Looked up from germline, CDR1 is SGHNT and CDR2 is YYREEE (reference sequence). The junction had 1 base not matched to a gene; V was cut back by 4 bases and J by 3 bases. The CDR3 runs to 13 residues. For the CDR3, the DNA is TGTGCCAGCAGCCGGACAGGGGAAGAGACCCAGTACTTC. This encodes CASSRTGEETQYF.

The CDR3 DNA sequence: TGTGCCAGCAGTCCCAGGGCTCAAGGGACCTACGAGCAGTACTTC. This encodes CASSPRAQGTYEQYF. V and J are TRBV27 and TRBJ2-7; D is perhaps TRBD1 (5 bases). CDR1 and CDR2 from the germline V gene are MNHEY and SMNVEV (reference sequence). Deletions cut 5 bases from V and 2 bases from J, with 16 bases between. This CDR3 is 15 amino acids long.

The rearrangement links TRBV5-1 to TRBJ2-7; D may be TRBD1 or TRBD2 (5 bases each). Germline CDR1 SGHRS, CDR2 YFSETQ. The V gene lost 4 bases and the J gene lost 0 bases, with 14 bases spanning the gap. This CDR3 spans 15 amino acids. The CDR3 DNA sequence: TGCGCCAGCAGCGTGGGGGTCGAGGTCTCCTACGAGCAGTACTTC. Translation: CASSVGVEVSYEQYF.

V and J are TRBV5-8 and TRBJ2-7; D is ambiguous. Trimming took 0 bases from V and 2 from J, leaving 9 bases between them. Germline loops: CDR1 SGHTS, CDR2 YDEGEE. The CDR3 covers 14 residues. The CDR3 DNA sequence: TGTGCCAGCAGCTTGGGCCGGACGACCTACGAGCAGTACTTC. Residues: CASSLGRTTYEQYF. The full variable domain, its missing parts supplied by reference TRBV5-8 and TRBJ2-7, is EAGVTQSPTHLIKTRGQQATLRCSPISGHTSVYWYQQALGLGLQFLLWYDEGEERNRGNFPPRFSGRQFPNYSSELNVNALELEDSALYLCASSLGRTTYEQYFGPGTRLTVT.

The V and J genes are TRBV3-1 (or the pseudogene TRBV3-2) and TRBJ1-4; D perhaps matches TRBD1 (5 bases). Trimming shortened V by 1 base and J by 8 bases, and 8 bases separated the two germline ends. The CDR3 loop spans 13 amino acids. From germline, CDR1 is LGHDT and CDR2 YNNKEL (reference sequence). Here the CDR3 reads CASSQGDREKLFF. CDR3 bases: TGTGCCAGCAGCCAAGGGGACCGAGAAAAACTGTTTTTT.

The chain has TRBV29-1 and TRBJ1-1; the match to TRBD1 covers 12 bases. The V gene end was trimmed by 8 bases and the J gene end by 8 bases; junction bases not matched to a gene: 6. CDR1 is SQVTM, CDR2 ANQGSEA, per germline. The CDR3 contains 12 residues. CDR3 in amino acids: CSQPGTGGEAFF. As DNA, the CDR3 is TGCAGCCAGCCCGGGACAGGGGGCGAAGCTTTCTTT.

This rearrangement joins TRBV4-1 to TRBJ2-4; D is unresolved. CDR1 and CDR2 (germline): MGHRA, YSYEKL. Trimming removed 0 bases from V and 5 bases from J, with 14 bases in between. The CDR3 has 16 residues. For the CDR3, the DNA is TGCGCCAGCAGCCAAGATCCTTCCCCCCCTGAAAACATTCAGTACTTC. This gives the protein CASSQDPSPPENIQYF.

V usage is TRBV10-3 and J usage is TRBJ1-4; maybe TRBD1 (5 bases). The CDR3 consists of 14 residues. Germline V CDR1 and CDR2: ENHRY, SYGVKD. Trimming removed 4 bases at V and 6 bases at J, with 12 bases between. The CDR3 DNA is TGTGCCATCAGTGTTGGGCAGGGAGATGAAAAACTGTTTTTT. This sequence encodes CAISVGQGDEKLFF.

The chain joins TRBV27 to TRBJ1-5; the D gene is possibly TRBD1 (6 bases). There are 13 residues in the CDR3. The germline gives CDR1 MNHEY, CDR2 SMNVEV (reference sequence). Trimming left V 4 bases short and J 9 bases short, with 13 bases between. For the CDR3, the DNA is TGTGCCAGCAGTTCTCAGGGGTTAGGGCCCCAGCATTTT. Its protein is CASSSQGLGPQHF.

This chain connects TRBV5-1 to TRBJ2-2, with TRBD1 identical over 7 bases. Germline V gene sequence: CDR1 SGHRS, CDR2 YFSETQ. This CDR3 spans 17 amino acids. V dropped 6 bases and J dropped 1; count of bases not matched to a gene: 12. The DNA of the CDR3 is TGCGCCAGCATCTCTATTCCGGGACAGATGAACACCGGGGAGCTGTTTTTT. Protein sequence: CASISIPGQMNTGELFF.

The chain links TRBV11-2 to TRBJ1-1; 7 bases match TRBD1. The CDR3 is made up of 14 amino acids. J lost 1 base, V lost 6 bases, and 5 bases had no gene match. Per the germline V gene, CDR1 is SGHAT and CDR2 is FQNNGV. The CDR3 nucleotides are TGTGCCAGCAGTTTTCAGGGGGGGAACACTGAAGCTTTCTTT. Translating gives CASSFQGGNTEAFF.

The CDR3 DNA is TGTGCCAGCAGCCGACAGGGGGAAAACGGGGAGCTGTTTTTT. As protein: CASSRQGENGELFF. J is TRBJ2-2 and V is TRBV6-5; 9 bases are shared with TRBD1. This CDR3 region has 14 residues. J gave up 7 bases and V 6 bases, and 6 bases lay outside the gene matches. Germline V gene lookup returns CDR1 MNHEY and CDR2 SVGAGI.

CDR3 residues: CASSPSGGQGFYGYTF. In nucleotides, the CDR3 is TGTGCCAGCAGCCCCTCGGGTGGACAGGGGTTCTATGGCTACACCTTC. The chain recombines TRBV7-9 with TRBJ1-2, with 9 bases fitting TRBD1. This CDR3 is 16 amino acids long. Germline CDR1 is SEHNR and CDR2 is FQNEAQ (reference sequence). V lost 5 bases to trimming and J lost 4 bases; unmatched junction nucleotides: 11.